This T cell receptor beta chain originates from a study of identical twins. Study-wide points: Whereas memory repertoires showed no such difference, abundant cord blood beta clonotypes carried fewer insertions. These conclusions were based on statistical analysis (cross-sectional, not following the same donors). Part of the zero-insertion signal could reflect confounding by invariant MAIT and iNKT cells.

Healthy Caucasians, and only they, were the donors. V dropped 6 bases and J dropped 2; count of bases not matched to a gene: 3. This CDR3 contains 13 residues. Per the germline V gene, CDR1 is SNHLY and CDR2 is FYNNEI. This clonotype has a handful of counts. Its matching antigen is unknown. One entry per CDR3 protein results from TCRdb running MiXCR on the 5' RACE reads. The repertoire has about 810,000 distinct CDR3 sequences, about 12% of them found once; the top ten carry under 2%. This sample also appeared in a second study, on yellow fever vaccine responses in identical twins.

The TCR comes from a woman under 30 in good health. This sequence joins TRBV2 and TRBJ2-7; TRBD1 agrees at 8 bases. Sequencing was carried out using PBMCs. The CDR3 nucleotides are TGTGCCAGCAGAGGGACAGGCCCCTACGAGCAGTACTTC. Its protein product is CASRGTGPYEQYF.